Sequencing of this TCR beta chain was carried out in a study of T-cell memory formation after mild COVID-19 (dated by TCRdb to about 2021). At the level of the whole study: Most TCR sequence clusters were specific to one of the two donors. In a couple of donors, T-cell clones that expanded and contracted after mild COVID-19 were tracked by sequencing TCRalpha and TCRbeta repertoires over time. Two young, previously healthy adult volunteers made up the cohort, one male and one female. Results the study describes overall, beyond this receptor: Some responding clones were detected in pre-infection memory, suggesting pre-existing cross-reactive memory T cells joined the SARS-CoV-2 response. From day 15 to 85, contracting clones showed balanced CD4/CD8 phenotypes, whereas a second wave of clones that expanded from day 15 to 37 leaned towards CD4+. Whether the second-wave clones peaking on day 37 were SARS-CoV-2 specific was not confirmed. The study covered only a couple of mild cases, and larger cohorts including severe cases with pre-infection samples were considered necessary. Contracting CD4+ clones appeared mostly in the CM and EM memory subsets, whereas CD8+ clones were enriched in EMRA.

Ficoll-Paque density gradient centrifugation was the method used to isolate PBMCs. As to this clonotype: Its antigen remains undetermined. The input lacks base qualities; no much larger clone sits a single base away.

V trim: 5 bases; J trim: 10 bases; unmatched bases: 6. There are 13 amino acids in the CDR3, from cysteine to phenylalanine inclusive. Only the CDR3 DNA stays, 39 bases, in frame from base 1. Per the germline V gene, SGHRS is the CDR1 and YFSETQ is the CDR2. The data were produced on an Illumina NovaSeq 6000. TCRalpha and TCRbeta cDNA libraries were built by 5'RACE with constant-segment primers, adding sample barcodes and unique molecular identifiers. Trizol reagent was used to extract RNA from every sample. The libraries were amplified in two PCR steps, and the second step added a second sample barcode and Illumina TruSeq adapters. The libraries were sequenced on an Illumina NovaSeq using 2 x 150 bp paired-end reads. The authors' pipeline ran thus. Demultiplexing of reads and collapsing into UMI-guided consensus sequences were performed with migec v1.2.7. Using mixcr v2.1.11, UMI consensuses were aligned to TRA and TRB V and J templates and then assembled into clonotypes. Clonotypes were classified as expanded or contracted when called significant by both edgeR and NoisET, with noise models trained on biological replicates. For edgeR calls, a false discovery rate-adjusted p below 0.01 and a log2 fold-change threshold of 1 were applied. As an exploratory analysis of dynamics, max-normalized trajectories of the 1000 most abundant clonotypes were examined by PCA with hierarchical clustering. Separately sequenced CD4+ and CD8+ repertoires were used to assign the CD4 or CD8 phenotype of responding clones. TCRdb handled the public reads itself, with Q25 trimming in fastp and clone calling in MiXCR, and kept productive beta chains. Rows with one shared CDR3 protein collapse into an entry with the most common genes and DNA. For this entry, the V and J calls and clone size follow TCRdb and not the study's own pipeline. This sample gives around 510,000 distinct CDR3 sequences in total; less than 25% of them show up just once. Around 8.4% of the sample is held by the ten biggest clonotypes.

The sequencing input was PBMCs or a T cell subset sorted from them (not recorded which). The TCR sequence derives from an adult woman who had mild COVID-19 (a few samples of this study predate the infection). The sample titles of this study are shuffled in the database, so cell type and time point are left out; the donor was told from shared clones. The sequence is built from TRBV5-1 and TRBJ2-6, and 7 bases in between align with TRBD1. The CDR3 has the sequence CASRDLQGNVLTF. The sequence in DNA is TGCGCCAGCAGGGACCTACAGGGGAACGTCCTGACTTTC.